This TCR beta chain was retrieved from a study of a mutant IDH1 vaccine in newly diagnosed glioma. About the research overall: Sex distribution of treated patients was about 62% male and roughly 40% female; mean age was around 40 years. The earlier regimen, radiotherapy, temozolomide, or both, was most often both.

Time point noted: week 5, during vaccination. A single vaccine dose contained 300 ug of mutant IDH1 20-mer peptide, and topical imiquimod was used with it. Points from the study as a whole: Apparently, pseudoprogression bore no relation to changes among the top peripheral T cell clonotypes. Immune responses arising from the vaccine appeared in roughly 95% of patients.

Clones were sequenced by immunoSEQ multiplex PCR, and TCRdb holds only the in-frame ones, with some missing. The table records roughly 50,000 clones, approximately 80% of them present only once. On this clone itself: Antigen unknown.

The sequence derives from a woman aged 18-30 years with glioma. Some clones in this sample may be carry-over from other donors' samples. The specimen was PBMCs, collected from a glioma patient whose treatment included an IDH1 peptide vaccine.

CDR3 nucleotides: TGTGCCAGCAGCTTATCCCGGGACATGAGTGGGAATGAGCAGTTCTTC. Protein product: CASSLSRDMSGNEQFF. This rearrangement joins TRBV11-3 to TRBJ2-1, with D perhaps matching TRBD1 (6 bases). The CDR3 runs 16 residues. Trimming shortened V by 2 bases and J by 7 bases, and 18 bases separated the two germline ends. Germline assignment: CDR1 SGHNT and CDR2 YENEEA.